The 10 T cell receptor beta chains below all came from one sample that was sequenced in a study of radiotherapy plus CTLA-4 blockade in lung cancer. Assay used: immunoSEQ multiplex PCR; TCRdb lists only in-frame clones, some missing. In the table there are 95,000 to 150,000 clones, more than 80% of which are singletons. This specimen consisted of peripheral blood, obtained from a patient treated with radiotherapy plus ipilimumab. These receptors all stem from a human donor with non-small cell lung cancer that progressed on radiotherapy plus ipilimumab.

This clone has only a few counts. The V and J genes are TRBV6-6 and TRBJ1-5; 7 bases are shared with TRBD1. This CDR3 is built from 14 residues. V trimming: 8 bases; J trimming: 4 bases; junction bases outside the gene matches: 8. The germline gives CDR1 MNHNY, CDR2 SVGAGI (reference sequence). CDR3 region: CASDRERGNQPQHF. CDR3 bases: TGTGCCAGCGACAGGGAGAGAGGTAATCAGCCCCAGCATTTT.

The chain carries TRBV20-1 and TRBJ1-1, with D perhaps matching TRBD1 (5 bases). Trimming shortened V by 4 bases and J by 7 bases, and 7 bases separated the two germline ends. Germline CDR1 reads DFQATT; CDR2 reads SNEGSKA (reference sequence). The CDR3 is 10 residues long. The CDR3 region is CSATGGEAFF. The CDR3 bases are TGCAGTGCTACTGGGGGTGAAGCTTTCTTT.

This clone showed up just once. This chain connects TRBV29-1 to TRBJ2-7; 9 positions agree with TRBD1. Germline CDR1 SQVTM, CDR2 ANQGSEA. The V gene end was trimmed by 6 bases and the J gene end by 6 bases; junction bases not matched to a gene: 9. There are 13 residues in the CDR3. The CDR3 DNA reads as TGCAGCGTGCGCGGGACAGGGTACGGCGAGCAGTACTTC. Its translation is CSVRGTGYGEQYF.

The chain carries TRBV7-8 and TRBJ1-3; D unresolved. The germline gives CDR1 SGHVS, CDR2 FQNEAQ. This CDR3 is 13 amino acids long. With 5 bases removed from V and 0 bases from J, the gap between germline ends came to 5 bases. CDR3 protein: CASSLISGNTIYF. For the CDR3, the DNA is TGTGCCAGCAGCCTCATCTCTGGAAACACCATATATTTT.

This chain links TRBV7-8 with TRBJ1-2; D might be TRBD1 (5 bases). V lost 2 bases and J 4 bases, leaving 11 bases between the germline ends. Germline V gives CDR1 SGHVS, CDR2 FQNEAQ. CDR3 length equals 14 residues. The CDR3 loop is CASSLRDQIYGYTF. CDR3 in DNA: TGTGCCAGCAGCTTACGGGACCAGATCTATGGCTACACCTTC.

The genes are TRBV30 and TRBJ2-7; D is possibly TRBD1 or TRBD2 (5 bases each). The J call may be faulty, since TRBJ2-5 better matches the DNA end. Per the germline V gene, CDR1 is GTSNPN and CDR2 is SVGIG (reference sequence). This CDR3 comprises 12 residues. The CDR3 DNA follows: TGTGCCTCCGGGACGAACCAAGAGACCCAGTACTTC. It specifies CASGTNQETQYF.

This clone was recorded a few times. The chain is built from TRBV29-1 and TRBJ1-2; TRBD1 matches at 8 bases. Germline V gene data show CDR1 as SQVTM and CDR2 as ANQGSEA. The CDR3 is 15 residues long. V was clipped by 4 bases and J by 4 bases; unmatched bases: 11. CDR3 DNA sequence: TGCAGCGTTGGCGTTGGGCAGGGGGCTACCTATGGCTACACCTTC. Translating gives CSVGVGQGATYGYTF.

The chain employs TRBV20-1 and TRBJ1-2, with D uncertain. The V end was cut by 2 bases, the J end by 5 bases, with 0 bases between. Germline V gene sequence: CDR1 DFQATT, CDR2 SNEGSKA (reference sequence). The CDR3 spans 9 residues. DNA for the CDR3: TGCAGTGCTAGATATGGCTACACCTTC. It translates to CSARYGYTF.

The rearrangement links TRBV10-1 to TRBJ1-1; D is possibly TRBD1 (5 bases). Trimming took 4 bases from V and 4 from J, leaving 7 bases between them. The CDR3 length is 12 residues. Germline CDR1 WNHNN, CDR2 SYGVQD (reference sequence). CDR3: CASSGGGTEAFF. Written as DNA, the CDR3 is TGCGCCAGCAGTGGGGGGGGCACTGAAGCTTTCTTT.

J is TRBJ1-2 and V is TRBV6-1; D gene unclear. Germline V CDR1 and CDR2: MNHNS, SASEGT. The germline V and J ends were trimmed by 0 bases and 4 bases, with 21 bases remaining between them. The CDR3 extends over 18 amino acids. Here the CDR3 DNA reads TGTGCCAGCAGTGAAGCGCTTCAAGGTTTTGTGAACAGCTATGGCTACACCTTC. Translated: CASSEALQGFVNSYGYTF.